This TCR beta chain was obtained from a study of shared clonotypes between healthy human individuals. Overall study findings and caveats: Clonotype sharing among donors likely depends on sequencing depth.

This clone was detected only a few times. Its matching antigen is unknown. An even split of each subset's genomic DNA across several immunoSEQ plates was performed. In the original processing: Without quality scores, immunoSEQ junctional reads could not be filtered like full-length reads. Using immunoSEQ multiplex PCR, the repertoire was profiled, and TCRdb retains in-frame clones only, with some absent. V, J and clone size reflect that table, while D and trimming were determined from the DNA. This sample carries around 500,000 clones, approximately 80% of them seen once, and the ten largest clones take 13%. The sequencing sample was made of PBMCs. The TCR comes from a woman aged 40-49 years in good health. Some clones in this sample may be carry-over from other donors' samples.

CDR3 residues: CASSERDGHNEQFF. CDR3 in DNA: TGTGCCAGCAGTGAACGGGACGGTCACAATGAGCAGTTCTTC. V usage is TRBV2 and J usage is TRBJ2-1, with D perhaps matching TRBD1 or TRBD2 (5 bases each). V was trimmed by 2 bases and J by 5 bases, leaving 10 bases between them. The germline V gene encodes CDR1 SNHLY and CDR2 FYNNEI. This CDR3 is built from 14 residues.